The sample holds a few counts of the clone carrying this TCR beta chain. Its antigen is not identified. These data come from a study of T-cell memory formation after mild COVID-19. Study conclusions and caveats: A balance of CD4 and CD8 characterized clones contracting day 15 to 85, whereas later expanders leaned CD4+. That cross-reactive memory joined was suggested by some responding clones appearing in pre-infection memory.

5'RACE with constant-segment primers yielded barcoded, UMI-tagged TCR alpha and TCR beta cDNA libraries. MiXCR, run by TCRdb on the 5' RACE reads, gives a single entry per CDR3 protein. This table has around 510,000 distinct CDR3 sequences, less than 25% appearing once. The clonotype comes from an adult woman who had mild COVID-19 (a few samples of this study predate the infection). Cell type and time point are not known. The specimen sequenced was PBMCs or a T cell subset sorted from them (not recorded which).

CDR3 loop: CASSGSGLAGGRETQYF. CDR3 in DNA: TGTGCCAGCAGTGGATCGGGACTAGCGGGAGGACGTGAGACCCAGTACTTC. The gene calls are TRBV6-6 and TRBJ2-5, with TRBD2 identical over 15 bases. This CDR3 comprises 17 residues. Unmatched junction bases numbered 9, after V lost 5 bases and J lost 5 bases. The germline V gene has CDR1 MNHNY and CDR2 SVGAGI (reference sequence).